This TCR beta chain is drawn from a study of cytomegalovirus exposure and HLA in healthy donors. Whole-study results and caveats: The classifier reportedly diagnosed cytomegalovirus status with high specificity and sensitivity.

V was pared by 2 bases and J by 7 bases, with 4 bases of the junction left unmatched. The CDR3 loop spans 14 amino acids. CDR1 and CDR2 (germline): MNHEY, SVGAGI. Assay used: immunoSEQ multiplex PCR; TCRdb lists only in-frame clones, some missing. The sample consists of under 250,000 clones, roughly 81% of them appearing once. Of note for this clone: Its antigen is unknown.

This TCR came from a woman in her thirties in good health and CMV-seronegative. The sequenced sample consisted of PBMCs. The chain employs TRBV6-5 and TRBJ2-3, with 9 bases matching TRBD1. As DNA, the CDR3 is TGTGCCAGCAGTTACGGGACAGGGAGGAATACGCAGTATTTT. Encoded protein: CASSYGTGRNTQYF.